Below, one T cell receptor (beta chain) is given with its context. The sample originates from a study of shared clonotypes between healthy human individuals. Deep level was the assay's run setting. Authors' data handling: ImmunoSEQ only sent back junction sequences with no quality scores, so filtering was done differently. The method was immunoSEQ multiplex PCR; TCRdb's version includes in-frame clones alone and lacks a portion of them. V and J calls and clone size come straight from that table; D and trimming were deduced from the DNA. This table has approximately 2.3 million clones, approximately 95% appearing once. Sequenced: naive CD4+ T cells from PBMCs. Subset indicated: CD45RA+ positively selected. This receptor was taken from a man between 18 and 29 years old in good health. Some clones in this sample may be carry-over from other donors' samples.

This CDR3 is CASSLENAQETQYF. CDR3 in DNA: TGTGCCAGCAGCTTAGAAAACGCCCAAGAGACCCAGTACTTC. The chain employs TRBV7-2 and TRBJ2-5; D is ambiguous. Germline V gene lookup returns CDR1 SGHTA and CDR2 FQGNSA. The CDR3 is 14 residues long. V gave up 1 base and J gave up 1 base, with 7 bases separating them. The variable domain in full, completed from reference TRBV7-2 and TRBJ2-5, reads GAGVSQSPSNKVTEKGKDVELRCDPISGHTALYWYRQSLGQGLEFLIYFQGNSAPDKSGLPSDRFSAERTGGSVSTLTIQRTQQEDSAVYLCASSLENAQETQYFGPGTRLLVL.